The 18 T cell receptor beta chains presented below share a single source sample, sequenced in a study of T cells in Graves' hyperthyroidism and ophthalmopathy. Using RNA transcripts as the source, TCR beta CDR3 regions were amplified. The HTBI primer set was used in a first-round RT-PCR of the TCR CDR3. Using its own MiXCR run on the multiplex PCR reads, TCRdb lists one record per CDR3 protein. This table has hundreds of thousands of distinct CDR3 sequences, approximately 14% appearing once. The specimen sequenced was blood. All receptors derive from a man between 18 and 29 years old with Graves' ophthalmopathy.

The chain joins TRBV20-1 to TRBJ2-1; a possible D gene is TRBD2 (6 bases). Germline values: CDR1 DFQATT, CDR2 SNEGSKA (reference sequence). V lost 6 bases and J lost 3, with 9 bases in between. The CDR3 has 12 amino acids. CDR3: CSAPGLYNEQFF. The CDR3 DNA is TGCAGTGCCCCGGGACTCTACAATGAGCAGTTCTTC.

The CDR3 is CASSPGRPNYEQYF. CDR3 nucleotide sequence: TGTGCCAGCAGCCCGGGCCGCCCCAACTACGAGCAGTACTTC. This rearrangement joins TRBV9 to TRBJ2-7, with D uncertain. V was pared by 4 bases and J by 3 bases, with 14 bases between. The CDR3 runs to 14 residues. From germline, CDR1 is SGDLS and CDR2 YYNGEE.

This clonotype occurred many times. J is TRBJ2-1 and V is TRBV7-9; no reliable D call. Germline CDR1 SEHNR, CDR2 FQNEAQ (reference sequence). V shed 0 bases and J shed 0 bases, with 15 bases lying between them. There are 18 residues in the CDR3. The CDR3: CASSLAFGDFSSYNEQFF. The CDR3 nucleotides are TGTGCCAGCAGCTTAGCGTTTGGTGATTTCTCCTCCTACAATGAGCAGTTCTTC.

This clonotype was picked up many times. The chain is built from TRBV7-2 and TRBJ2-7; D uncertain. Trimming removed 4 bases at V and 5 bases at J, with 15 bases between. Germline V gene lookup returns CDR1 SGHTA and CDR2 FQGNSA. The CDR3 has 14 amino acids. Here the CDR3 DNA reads TGTGCCAGCAGCTGGACCATACAAGGCCACGAGCAGTACTTC. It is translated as CASSWTIQGHEQYF.

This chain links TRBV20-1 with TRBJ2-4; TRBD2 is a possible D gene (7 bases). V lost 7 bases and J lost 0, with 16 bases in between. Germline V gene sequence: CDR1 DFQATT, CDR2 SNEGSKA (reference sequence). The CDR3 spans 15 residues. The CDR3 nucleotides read TGCAGTGGGGAGGGGACATCCCGAGCCAAAAACATTCAGTACTTC. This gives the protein CSGEGTSRAKNIQYF.

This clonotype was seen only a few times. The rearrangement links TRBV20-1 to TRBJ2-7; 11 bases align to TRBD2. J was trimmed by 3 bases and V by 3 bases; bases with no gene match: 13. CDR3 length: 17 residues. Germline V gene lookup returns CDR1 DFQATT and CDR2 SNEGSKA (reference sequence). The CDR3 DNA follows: TGCAGTGCTAGTAAGGTTAGCGGGAGGGCCTGGGGCTACGAGCAGTACTTC. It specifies CSASKVSGRAWGYEQYF.

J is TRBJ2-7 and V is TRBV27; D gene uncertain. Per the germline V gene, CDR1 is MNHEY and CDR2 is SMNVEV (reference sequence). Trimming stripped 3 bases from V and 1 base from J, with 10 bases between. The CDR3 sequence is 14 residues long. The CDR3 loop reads CASSFTTVSYEQYF. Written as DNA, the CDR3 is TGTGCCAGCAGTTTTACGACGGTTTCCTACGAGCAGTACTTC.

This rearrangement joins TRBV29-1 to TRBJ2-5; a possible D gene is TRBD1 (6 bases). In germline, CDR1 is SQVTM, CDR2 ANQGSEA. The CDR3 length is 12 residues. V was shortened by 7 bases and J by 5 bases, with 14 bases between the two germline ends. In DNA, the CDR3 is TGCAGCGCTCGCAGGGGTAGCGAGACCCAGTACTTC. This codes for CSARRGSETQYF.

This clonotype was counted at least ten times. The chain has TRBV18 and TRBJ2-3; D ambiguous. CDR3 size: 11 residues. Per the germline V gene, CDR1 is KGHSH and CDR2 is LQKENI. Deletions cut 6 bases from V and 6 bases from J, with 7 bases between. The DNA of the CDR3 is TGTGCCAGCTCCGCTCCGGATACGCAGTATTTT. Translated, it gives CASSAPDTQYF.

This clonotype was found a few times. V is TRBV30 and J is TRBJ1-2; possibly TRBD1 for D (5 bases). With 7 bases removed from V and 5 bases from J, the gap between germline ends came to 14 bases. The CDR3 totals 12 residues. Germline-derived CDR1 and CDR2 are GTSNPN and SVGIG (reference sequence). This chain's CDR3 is CASTGTAYGYTF. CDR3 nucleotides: TGTGCCTCGACCGGGACGGCTTATGGCTACACCTTC.

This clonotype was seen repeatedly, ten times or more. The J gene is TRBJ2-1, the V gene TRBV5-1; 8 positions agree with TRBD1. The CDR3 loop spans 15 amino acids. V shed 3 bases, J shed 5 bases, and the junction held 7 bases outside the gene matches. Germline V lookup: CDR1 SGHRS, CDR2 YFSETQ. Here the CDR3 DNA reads TGCGCCAGCAGCTCGACAGGGGCGAGCAACAATGAGCAGTTCTTC. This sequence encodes CASSSTGASNNEQFF.

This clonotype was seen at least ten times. CDR3 DNA: TGTGCCAGCAGCTTCACGGGGGATGAGCAGTTCTTC. It specifies CASSFTGDEQFF. The rearrangement joins TRBV11-3 to TRBJ2-1; tentatively, D is TRBD2 (6 bases). CDR1 is SGHNT, CDR2 YENEEA, per germline. Trimming removed 3 bases from V and 8 bases from J, with 8 bases in between. The CDR3 totals 12 residues.

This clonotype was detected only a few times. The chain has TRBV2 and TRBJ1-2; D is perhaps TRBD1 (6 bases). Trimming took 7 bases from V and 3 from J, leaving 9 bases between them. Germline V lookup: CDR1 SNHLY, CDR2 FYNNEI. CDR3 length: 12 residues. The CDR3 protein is CASNREYYGYTF. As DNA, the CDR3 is TGTGCCAGCAACAGGGAGTACTATGGCTACACCTTC.

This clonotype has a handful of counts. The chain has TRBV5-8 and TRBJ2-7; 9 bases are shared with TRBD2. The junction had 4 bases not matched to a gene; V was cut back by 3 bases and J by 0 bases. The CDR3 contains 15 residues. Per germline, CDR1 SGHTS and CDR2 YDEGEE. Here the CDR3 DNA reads TGTGCCAGCAGCTATAGCGGGGGCCTCTCCTACGAGCAGTACTTC. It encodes CASSYSGGLSYEQYF.

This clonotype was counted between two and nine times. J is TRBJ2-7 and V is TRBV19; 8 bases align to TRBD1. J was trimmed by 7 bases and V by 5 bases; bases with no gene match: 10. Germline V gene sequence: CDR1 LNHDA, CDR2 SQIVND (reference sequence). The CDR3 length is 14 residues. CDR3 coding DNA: TGTGCCAGTAGTGAGGGACAGGCGTCCGGAGAGCAGTACTTC. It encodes CASSEGQASGEQYF.

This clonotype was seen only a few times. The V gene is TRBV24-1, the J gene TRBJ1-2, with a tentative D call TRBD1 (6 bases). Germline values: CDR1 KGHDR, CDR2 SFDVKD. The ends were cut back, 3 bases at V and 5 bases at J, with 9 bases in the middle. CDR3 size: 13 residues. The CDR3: CATSDTGLYGYTF. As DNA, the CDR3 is TGTGCCACCAGTGATACAGGGTTATATGGCTACACCTTC.

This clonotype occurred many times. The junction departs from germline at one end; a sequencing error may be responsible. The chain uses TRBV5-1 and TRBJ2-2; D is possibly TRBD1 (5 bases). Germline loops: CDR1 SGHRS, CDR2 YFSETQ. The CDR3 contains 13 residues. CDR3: CASRQGNTGELFF. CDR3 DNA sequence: TGTGCCAGCAGGCAGGGTAACACCGGGGAGCTGTTTTTT.

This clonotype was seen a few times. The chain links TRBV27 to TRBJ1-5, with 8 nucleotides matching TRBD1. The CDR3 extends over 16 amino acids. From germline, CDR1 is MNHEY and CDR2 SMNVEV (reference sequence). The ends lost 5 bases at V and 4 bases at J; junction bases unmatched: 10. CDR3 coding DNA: TGTGCCAGCAGTACAAGACCGGGACAGGAGAATCAGCCCCAGCATTTT. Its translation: CASSTRPGQENQPQHF.